Presented here are 21 T cell receptor beta chains from one specimen sequenced in a study of vaccination effects on CD4 cells after COVID-19. Assay: immunoSEQ multiplex PCR; the TCRdb copy retains only in-frame clones and omits some. The sample has some 41,000 clones, less than 70% seen once. Sequencing was preceded by expansion of antigen-specific CD4+ T cells with viral peptide pools in the ViraFEST assay. Cells that had been cultured for nine to eleven days were the source of isolated CD4+ T cells. Vaccinated recipients, who were negative for nucleocapsid antibodies, had no history of SARS-CoV-2 infection. The antigens these receptors bind are not known. This specimen consisted of CD4+ T cells from PBMCs cultured with HCoV-OC43 spike peptides, obtained before COVID-19 vaccination. Sample subset: HCoV-OC43 spike overlapping peptide pool stimulation. These receptor sequences come from a human donor who received a COVID-19 vaccine.

The chain combines TRBV3-1 (or the pseudogene TRBV3-2) with TRBJ1-4, with D possibly matching TRBD1 (5 bases). V was clipped by 5 bases and J by 2 bases, with 9 bases between them. This CDR3 contains 14 residues. Germline V gene data show CDR1 as LGHDT and CDR2 as YNNKEL (reference sequence). CDR3 DNA: TGTGCCAGCAGCGCAGGGCTGACTAATGAAAAACTGTTTTTT. Residues: CASSAGLTNEKLFF.

V gene TRBV6-5 combines with J gene TRBJ1-6, with 7 positions matching TRBD1. This CDR3 spans 16 amino acids. V shed 0 bases, J shed 7 bases, and the junction held 6 bases outside the gene matches. The germline CDR1 and CDR2 sequences are MNHEY and SVGAGI. CDR3 in amino acids: CASSYSLTGTNSPLHF. As DNA, the CDR3 is TGTGCCAGCAGTTACTCTCTGACAGGGACCAATTCACCCCTCCACTTT.

The rearrangement links TRBV4-1 to TRBJ2-1; possibly TRBD1 for D (6 bases). CDR1 and CDR2 from the germline V gene are MGHRA and YSYEKL. There are 15 residues in the CDR3. Deletions cut 4 bases from V and 5 bases from J, with 15 bases between. CDR3 sequence: CASSPSGARDNEQFF. The DNA for the CDR3 is TGCGCCAGCAGCCCGTCAGGGGCCCGGGACAATGAGCAGTTCTTC.

The chain employs TRBV19 and TRBJ2-3; perhaps D is TRBD1 or TRBD2 (6 bases each). The CDR3 loop spans 17 amino acids. The germline V and J ends were trimmed by 2 bases and 4 bases, with 19 bases remaining between them. The V gene's germline CDR1 is LNHDA and CDR2 SQIVND (reference sequence). CDR3 nucleotides: TGTGCCAGTAGTATAATTGGTCGTGGGGGGCGGGCAGATACGCAGTATTTT. It yields the protein CASSIIGRGGRADTQYF.

On this clone itself: An end of the junction differs from the germline gene, which may be a read error. The chain is built from TRBV6-5 and TRBJ2-5; D gene ambiguous. This CDR3 has 10 amino acids. Germline CDR1 reads MNHEY; CDR2 reads SVGAGI. The CDR3 spells CASSPSATHF. The CDR3, as DNA: TGTGCCAGCAGCCCCTCCGCAACGCACTTC.

This chain links TRBV7-2 with TRBJ2-3; D may be TRBD1 (6 bases). Germline CDR1 reads SGHTA; CDR2 reads FQGNSA. V lost 6 bases to trimming and J lost 0 bases, with 10 bases between them. The CDR3 is made up of 14 amino acids. The CDR3 sequence: CASRKGQSTDTQYF. In DNA form, the CDR3 reads TGTGCCAGCAGAAAAGGACAGAGCACAGATACGCAGTATTTT.

This clone was seen a handful of times. J is TRBJ1-2 and V is TRBV18, with D possibly TRBD1 on 5 matching bases. In germline, CDR1 is KGHSH, CDR2 LQKENI. V was trimmed by 2 bases and J by 1 base, leaving 8 bases between them. The length of the CDR3 is 14 residues. The CDR3: CASSPTGDNYGYTF. The CDR3, as DNA: TGTGCCAGCTCACCAACAGGAGATAACTATGGCTACACCTTC.

The rearrangement links TRBV6-4 to TRBJ2-3; perhaps TRBD2 as D (6 bases). Germline CDR1 and CDR2: MRHNA and SNTAGT. CDR3 length equals 15 residues. Deletions cut 3 bases from V and 0 bases from J, with 10 bases between. DNA for the CDR3: TGTGCCAGCAGTGAGGAGGGCCTTAGCACAGATACGCAGTATTTT. Protein: CASSEEGLSTDTQYF.

The chain recombines TRBV20-1 with TRBJ2-3; 10 bases line up with TRBD2. With 3 bases clipped from V and 6 bases from J, the junction kept 9 bases outside the gene matches. Germline V gives CDR1 DFQATT, CDR2 SNEGSKA (reference sequence). The CDR3 sequence is 15 residues long. The DNA for the CDR3 is TGCAGTGCTAGTCCCCTAGCGGGAGTCGGGGATACGCAGTATTTT. Residues: CSASPLAGVGDTQYF.

By share of the sample, this clone is medium-sized (0.01 to 0.1%). The CDR3 DNA reads as TGTGCCACCAGCAGAGACGGGGGTAAAGCTTTCTTT. It encodes CATSRDGGKAFF. This chain connects TRBV15 to TRBJ1-1, with D possibly matching TRBD1 (5 bases). Germline V gene data show CDR1 as LNHNV and CDR2 as YYDKDF (reference sequence). The V and J ends lost 0 bases and 9 bases respectively, with 8 bases between them. This CDR3 has 12 residues.

This chain joins TRBV10-3 and TRBJ2-5, with unresolved D. The ends were cut back, 2 bases at V and 0 bases at J, with 4 bases in the middle. Germline CDR1 ENHRY, CDR2 SYGVKD. The CDR3 consists of 13 residues. The CDR3 region is CAISETNQETQYF. The DNA for the CDR3 is TGTGCCATCAGTGAGACAAACCAAGAGACCCAGTACTTC.

V gene TRBV9 combines with J gene TRBJ2-3, with a tentative D call TRBD1 (5 bases). The CDR3 totals 14 residues. The V gene lost 0 bases and the J gene lost 4 bases, with 9 bases spanning the gap. Germline CDR1 SGDLS, CDR2 YYNGEE. The CDR3 here is CASSVGQPADTQYF. In DNA, the CDR3 is TGTGCCAGCAGCGTAGGACAGCCCGCAGATACGCAGTATTTT.

The genes are TRBV7-9 and TRBJ1-2; D gene unclear. CDR1 is SEHNR, CDR2 FQNEAQ, per germline (reference sequence). The CDR3 spans 11 residues. Trimming removed 6 bases from V and 6 bases from J, with 8 bases in between. The chain's CDR3 is CASRPADGYTF. The CDR3 nucleotides read TGTGCCAGCAGACCAGCAGATGGCTACACCTTC.

A few counts support this clone. The gene calls are TRBV19 and TRBJ1-5; D unclear. Trimming shortened V by 7 bases and J by 3 bases, and 10 bases separated the two germline ends. Looked up from germline, CDR1 is LNHDA and CDR2 is SQIVND (reference sequence). The CDR3 spans 13 residues. This CDR3 is CASIGDYNQPQHF. The CDR3 coding sequence is TGTGCCAGTATAGGAGATTACAATCAGCCCCAGCATTTT. Full variable domain (rest looked up from reference TRBV19 and TRBJ1-5): DGGITQSPKYLFRKEGQNVTLSCEQNLNHDAMYWYRQDPGQGLRLIYYSQIVNDFQKGDIAEGYSVSREKKESFPLTVTSAQKNPTAFYLCASIGDYNQPQHFGDGTRLSIL.

The rearrangement uses TRBV29-1 and TRBJ1-1; 7 bases are shared with TRBD1. The length of the CDR3 is 11 residues. CDR1 and CDR2 (germline): SQVTM, ANQGSEA. Trimming removed 8 bases from V and 5 bases from J; junction bases left unmatched: 5. The CDR3 protein is CSSRQGTEAFF. CDR3 coding DNA: TGCAGCTCCCGACAGGGAACTGAAGCTTTCTTT.

The chain's CDR3 is CASSGALAAGANVLTF. In nucleotides, the CDR3 is TGTGCCAGCAGCGGGGCCTTGGCAGCTGGGGCCAACGTCCTGACTTTC. The chain recombines TRBV5-8 with TRBJ2-6, with D maybe TRBD1 (5 bases). V dropped 4 bases and J dropped 2 bases, with 13 bases sitting between them. Germline V lookup: CDR1 SGHTS, CDR2 YDEGEE. This CDR3 has 16 amino acids.

The chain joins TRBV5-1 to TRBJ2-5; 10 nucleotides agree with TRBD1. Germline CDR1 is SGHRS and CDR2 is YFSETQ. Trimming cost V 3 bases and J 3 bases; bases outside gene matches: 8. The CDR3 has 16 amino acids. CDR3 residues: CASSYISGTGEETQYF. DNA for the CDR3: TGCGCCAGCAGCTACATCTCCGGGACAGGGGAAGAGACCCAGTACTTC.

The chain has TRBV9 and TRBJ2-2; 7 bases are a match to TRBD2. The CDR3 spans 15 residues. V lost 0 bases, J lost 3 bases, and 2 bases stayed unmatched. Per the germline V gene, CDR1 is SGDLS and CDR2 is YYNGEE. The CDR3 protein is CASSVVAGDTGELFF. The CDR3 DNA follows: TGTGCCAGCAGCGTAGTGGCGGGAGACACCGGGGAGCTGTTTTTT.

This sequence joins TRBV19 and TRBJ1-5, with TRBD1 matching over 9 bases. The CDR3 has 13 amino acids. After removal of 8 bases from V and 6 bases from J, the junction contained 5 bases not matched to a gene. Germline CDR1 LNHDA, CDR2 SQIVND (reference sequence). The DNA of the CDR3 is TGTGCCAGTGAAGACAGGGGGGGTCAGCCCCAGCATTTT. Protein: CASEDRGGQPQHF.

This clone was picked up a small number of times. The chain uses TRBV19 and TRBJ2-1, with 8 bases fitting TRBD2. The germline CDR1 and CDR2 sequences are LNHDA and SQIVND (reference sequence). The CDR3 is 15 residues long. With V trimmed by 5 bases and J by 2 bases, 5 bases remained unmatched. DNA for the CDR3: TGTGCCAGTAGTCGGGCGGGAGGTGCCTACAATGAGCAGTTCTTC. Translated: CASSRAGGAYNEQFF.

This chain connects TRBV21-1 to TRBJ2-5. TRBV21-1 is classified as a pseudogene. This CDR3 has 13 amino acids. Here the CDR3 DNA reads TGTGCCAGCACCCCGGGCCTCCCGGAGACCCAGTACTTC. This sequence encodes CASTPGLPETQYF.